Listed here is a single T cell receptor beta chain. What it binds is not known. The CDR3 consists of 15 residues. Trimming stripped 5 bases from V and 5 bases from J, with 18 bases between. CDR1 and CDR2 (germline): SNHLY, FYNNEI. Produced via immunoSEQ multiplex PCR; TCRdb's table is partial and in-frame only. The table has roughly 25,000 clones, over 90% seen once. These data are taken from a study of STAT3 mutations in large granular lymphocyte leukemia. Regarding the study as a whole: Every T-cell large granular lymphocyte leukemia patient had at least one immunodominant TCR beta clonotype.

The sample comprised peripheral blood mononuclear cells. The clonotype originates from a man aged 40-49 years with T-cell large granular lymphocyte leukemia. Some clones in this sample may be carry-over from other donors' samples. The V call is TRBV2, the J call TRBJ1-2; maybe TRBD1 (6 bases). This chain's CDR3 is CASSPPRTEGYGYTF. CDR3 nucleotide sequence: TGTGCCAGCAGTCCTCCAAGGACAGAGGGTTATGGCTACACCTTC.